The rows below give T cell receptor beta chains drawn from one sample of a study of shared clonotypes between healthy human individuals. Sequencing used immunoSEQ multiplex PCR; TCRdb keeps in-frame clones, though not all of them. The sample has hundreds of thousands of clones, about 96% seen once; the top ten hold about 0.12%. Sequencing was carried out using naive CD8+ T cells sorted from blood. Receptors were obtained from a woman in her twenties or thirties in good health. The CDR3 runs from the conserved cysteine through the conserved F or W. D genes are given only for firm matches. Some rows have no size entry. The others give once, few or many, or a class for an expanded clone.

V: TRBV5-4; D: .; size: .; J: TRBJ2-7; CDR3: CASSLAEEGFGDEQYF; DNA: TGTGCCAGCAGCTTGGCCGAGGAGGGGTTCGGGGACGAGCAGTACTTC
V: TRBV10-1; D: .; size: .; J: TRBJ2-1; CDR3: CASSETAGYPFNEQFF; DNA: TGCGCCAGCAGTGAGACGGCGGGATATCCATTCAATGAGCAGTTCTTC
V: TRBV28; D: .; size: .; J: TRBJ1-5; CDR3: CASSLGSGANQPQHF; DNA: TGTGCCAGCAGTTTGGGGTCAGGGGCCAATCAGCCCCAGCATTTT
V: TRBV6-6; D: .; size: .; J: TRBJ2-1; CDR3: CASSGGNYNEQFF; DNA: TGTGCCAGCAGTGGCGGGAACTACAATGAGCAGTTCTTC
V: TRBV5-8; D: TRBD2; size: .; J: TRBJ2-1; CDR3: CASSWTSGYNEQFF; DNA: TGTGCCAGCAGCTGGACTAGCGGTTACAATGAGCAGTTCTTC
V: TRBV2; D: TRBD2; size: once; J: TRBJ2-1; CDR3: CASHSGSSYNEQFF; DNA: TGTGCCAGCCATAGCGGGAGCTCCTACAATGAGCAGTTCTTC
V: TRBV5-1; D: TRBD2; size: .; J: TRBJ2-1; CDR3: CASSPGGGSSNEQFF; DNA: TGCGCCAGCAGCCCCGGTGGCGGGAGCTCAAATGAGCAGTTCTTC
V: TRBV27; D: TRBD2; size: .; J: TRBJ2-5; CDR3: CASPAARGRAFRETQYF; DNA: TGTGCCAGCCCCGCGGCTCGAGGGAGGGCCTTTCGGGAGACCCAGTACTTC
V: TRBV5-6; D: .; size: .; J: TRBJ1-1; CDR3: CASRAQGEGEAFF; DNA: TGTGCCAGCAGGGCACAGGGCGAGGGGGAAGCTTTCTTT
V: TRBV7-6; D: TRBD2; size: few; J: TRBJ2-7; CDR3: CASSPGGYEQYF; DNA: TGTGCCAGCAGCCCGGGGGGGTACGAGCAGTACTTC
V: TRBV28; D: TRBD2; size: .; J: TRBJ2-7; CDR3: CASSLLSGTYEQYF; DNA: TGTGCCAGCAGTTTATTAAGCGGGACCTACGAGCAGTACTTC
V: TRBV7-9; D: TRBD1; size: .; J: TRBJ2-1; CDR3: CASSLSGGGYNEQFF; DNA: TGTGCCAGCAGCTTGTCAGGGGGCGGTTACAATGAGCAGTTCTTC
V: TRBV4-1; D: .; size: .; J: TRBJ1-3; CDR3: CASSQDQVAAAGQEWVNTIYF; DNA: TGCGCCAGCAGCCAAGATCAAGTGGCCGCAGCAGGGCAGGAGTGGGTAAACACCATATATTTT
V: TRBV7-5; D: .; size: .; J: TRBJ1-5; CDR3: CVRSTRQEDQPQHF; DNA: TGTGTCAGAAGCACCCGACAGGAAGATCAGCCCCAGCATTTT
V: TRBV28; D: .; size: once; J: TRBJ2-7; CDR3: CASRLTEPYEQYF; DNA: TGTGCCAGCAGACTGACAGAACCCTACGAGCAGTACTTC
V: TRBV27; D: .; size: once; J: TRBJ2-1; CDR3: CASGQILSYNEQFF; DNA: TGTGCCAGCGGACAGATCTTGTCCTACAATGAGCAGTTCTTC
V: TRBV4-1; D: TRBD2; size: .; J: TRBJ2-1; CDR3: CASSRLADSPYNEQFF; DNA: TGCGCCAGCAGCCGACTAGCGGACAGTCCTTACAATGAGCAGTTCTTC
V: TRBV28; D: .; size: .; J: TRBJ2-3; CDR3: CASSPIHTDTQYF; DNA: TGTGCCAGCAGTCCTATACACACAGATACGCAGTATTTT
V: TRBV28; D: TRBD2; size: .; J: TRBJ2-2; CDR3: CASSLVNLAGPGELFF; DNA: TGTGCCAGCAGTTTAGTCAACCTAGCGGGACCCGGGGAGCTGTTTTTT
V: TRBV6-5; D: TRBD1; size: .; J: TRBJ1-5; CDR3: CASRAGQLLNQPQHF; DNA: TGTGCCAGCAGGGCGGGACAGCTTTTGAATCAGCCCCAGCATTTT
V: TRBV6-4; D: .; size: .; J: TRBJ1-1; CDR3: CASTLGGGAFF; DNA: TGTGCCAGCACCTTGGGGGGTGGTGCTTTCTTT
V: TRBV7-9; D: .; size: once; J: TRBJ2-5; CDR3: CASSPRTEETQYF; DNA: TGTGCCAGCAGCCCGAGGACAGAAGAGACCCAGTACTTC
V: TRBV4-1; D: .; size: .; J: TRBJ1-5; CDR3: CASSHKQGPREPQHF; DNA: TGCGCCAGCAGCCACAAACAGGGCCCCCGGGAGCCCCAGCATTTT
V: TRBV11-1; D: .; size: .; J: TRBJ2-7; CDR3: CASSLGLADTNNEQYF; DNA: TGTGCCAGCAGCTTAGGTTTAGCAGATACCAACAACGAGCAGTACTTC
V: TRBV4-1; D: TRBD2; size: .; J: TRBJ2-1; CDR3: CASSQDPRLAGTYNEQFF; DNA: TGCGCCAGCAGCCAAGATCCCCGACTAGCGGGTACCTACAATGAGCAGTTCTTC
V: TRBV9; D: .; size: .; J: TRBJ2-1; CDR3: CASSVAPNEQFF; DNA: TGTGCCAGCAGCGTAGCCCCCAATGAGCAGTTCTTC
V: TRBV27; D: .; size: .; J: TRBJ1-1; CDR3: CASTGNTEAFF; DNA: TGTGCCAGCACGGGGAACACTGAAGCTTTCTTT
V: TRBV6-6; D: .; size: .; J: TRBJ2-1; CDR3: CASSYLQVVWDEQFF; DNA: TGTGCCAGCAGTTACTTACAGGTGGTTTGGGATGAGCAGTTCTTC
V: TRBV27; D: TRBD1; size: .; J: TRBJ1-5; CDR3: CASSLDRGRQPQHF; DNA: TGTGCCAGCAGTTTAGACAGGGGGCGTCAGCCCCAGCATTTT
V: TRBV7-6; D: TRBD2; size: .; J: TRBJ2-1; CDR3: CASSLANGLATTYNEQFF; DNA: TGTGCCAGCAGCTTAGCAAACGGACTAGCCACCACATACAATGAGCAGTTCTTC
V: TRBV7-9; D: .; size: .; J: TRBJ2-7; CDR3: CASSPESVSYEQYF; DNA: TGTGCCAGCAGCCCCGAGTCAGTATCCTACGAGCAGTACTTC
V: TRBV29-1; D: .; size: .; J: TRBJ2-3; CDR3: CSVEDRLRGPDTQYF; DNA: TGCAGCGTTGAAGACAGGCTCCGGGGGCCAGATACGCAGTATTTT
V: TRBV7-7; D: .; size: .; J: TRBJ2-2; CDR3: CASSLTGDTGELFF; DNA: TGTGCCAGCAGTTTGACGGGAGACACCGGGGAGCTGTTTTTT
V: TRBV27; D: TRBD1; size: .; J: TRBJ2-7; CDR3: CASSLGQGVYEQYF; DNA: TGTGCCAGCAGTTTAGGGCAGGGGGTGTACGAGCAGTACTTC
V: TRBV28; D: TRBD2; size: .; J: TRBJ2-1; CDR3: CASSEGLVNEQFF; DNA: TGTGCCAGCAGTGAGGGACTAGTCAATGAGCAGTTCTTC
V: TRBV11-3; D: .; size: .; J: TRBJ1-1; CDR3: CASSNGPNEAFF; DNA: TGTGCCAGCAGTAACGGACCGAACGAAGCTTTCTTT
V: TRBV27; D: .; size: .; J: TRBJ1-1; CDR3: CASSLGRGAGTEAFF; DNA: TGTGCCAGCAGTTTAGGTCGCGGCGCGGGGACTGAAGCTTTCTTT
V: TRBV29-1; D: .; size: .; J: TRBJ1-1; CDR3: CSVAPTTEAFF; DNA: TGCAGCGTTGCCCCGACGACCGAAGCTTTCTTT
V: TRBV5-1; D: .; size: .; J: TRBJ1-1; CDR3: CASSLGTEAFF; DNA: TGCGCCAGCAGCTTGGGAACTGAAGCTTTCTTT
V: TRBV27; D: .; size: .; J: TRBJ1-5; CDR3: CASSLTGSNQPQHF; DNA: TGTGCCAGCAGTTTGACGGGCAGCAATCAGCCCCAGCATTTT
V: TRBV20-1; D: .; size: .; J: TRBJ2-7; CDR3: CRAKGSYEQYF; DNA: TGCAGAGCAAAAGGTTCCTACGAGCAGTACTTC
V: TRBV6-4; D: .; size: .; J: TRBJ2-2; CDR3: CASSEIETGELFF; DNA: TGTGCCAGCAGTGAAATTGAGACCGGGGAGCTGTTTTTT
V: TRBV25-1; D: .; size: .; J: TRBJ2-7; CDR3: CASSEGRTYEQYF; DNA: TGTGCCAGCAGTGAAGGGAGAACCTACGAGCAGTACTTC